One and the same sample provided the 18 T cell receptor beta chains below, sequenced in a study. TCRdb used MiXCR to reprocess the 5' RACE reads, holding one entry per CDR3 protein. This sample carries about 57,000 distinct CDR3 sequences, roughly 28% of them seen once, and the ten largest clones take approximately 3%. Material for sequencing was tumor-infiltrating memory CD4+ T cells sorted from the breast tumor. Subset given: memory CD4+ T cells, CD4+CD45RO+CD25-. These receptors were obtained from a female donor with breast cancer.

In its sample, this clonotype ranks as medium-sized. CDR3 bases: TGCGCCAGCAGCCAAGAAAGGGACCCCCGGGACCAAAAGTACTTC. Its translation: CASSQERDPRDQKYF. This chain uses TRBV4-3 with TRBJ2-7; D assignment may be TRBD1 or TRBD2 (5 bases each). The length of the CDR3 is 15 residues. Trimming took 0 bases from V and 11 from J, leaving 20 bases between them. Germline V gene data show CDR1 as LGHNA and CDR2 as YSLEER.

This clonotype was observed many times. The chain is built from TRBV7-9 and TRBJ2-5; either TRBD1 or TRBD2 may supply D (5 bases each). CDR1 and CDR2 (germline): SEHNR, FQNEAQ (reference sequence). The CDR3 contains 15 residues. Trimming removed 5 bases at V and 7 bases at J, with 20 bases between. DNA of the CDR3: TGTGCCAGCAGCCCCCTTAGGGGCCGGGAAGGGACCCAGTACTTC. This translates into CASSPLRGREGTQYF.

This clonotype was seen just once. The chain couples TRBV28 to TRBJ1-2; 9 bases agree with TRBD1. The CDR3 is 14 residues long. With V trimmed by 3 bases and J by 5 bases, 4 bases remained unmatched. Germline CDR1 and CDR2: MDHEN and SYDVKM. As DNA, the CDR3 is TGTGCCAGCAGTTTGGGACAGGGCACTTATGGCTACACCTTC. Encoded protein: CASSLGQGTYGYTF.

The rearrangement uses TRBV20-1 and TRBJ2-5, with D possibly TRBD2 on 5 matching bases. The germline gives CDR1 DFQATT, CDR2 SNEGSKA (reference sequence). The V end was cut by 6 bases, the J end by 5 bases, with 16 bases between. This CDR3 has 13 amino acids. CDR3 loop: CSAPPGRLETQYF. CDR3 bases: TGCAGTGCGCCCCCGGGAAGGTTGGAGACCCAGTACTTC.

DNA of the CDR3: TGTGCCAGCAGTTACCGGACAGCGGGCGGGGAGCTGTTTTTT. Its translation: CASSYRTAGGELFF. This rearrangement joins TRBV6-6 to TRBJ2-2, with D perhaps being TRBD1 or TRBD2 (6 bases each). Trimming shortened V by 2 bases and J by 7 bases, and 11 bases separated the two germline ends. The CDR3 extends over 14 amino acids. Germline CDR1 and CDR2: MNHNY and SVGAGI (reference sequence).

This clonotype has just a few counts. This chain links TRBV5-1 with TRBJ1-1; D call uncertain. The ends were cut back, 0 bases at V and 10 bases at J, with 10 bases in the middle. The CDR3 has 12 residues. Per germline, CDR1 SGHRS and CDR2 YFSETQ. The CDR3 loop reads CASSLEKGRAFF. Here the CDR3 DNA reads TGCGCCAGCAGCTTGGAAAAGGGTCGAGCTTTCTTT.

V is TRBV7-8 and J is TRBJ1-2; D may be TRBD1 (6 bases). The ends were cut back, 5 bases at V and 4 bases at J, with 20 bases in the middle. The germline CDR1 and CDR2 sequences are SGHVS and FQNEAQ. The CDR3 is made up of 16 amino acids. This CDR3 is CASSNFVGQSSYGYTF. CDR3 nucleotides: TGTGCCAGCAGCAACTTCGTCGGACAGAGTAGCTATGGCTACACCTTC.

In nucleotides, the CDR3 is TGTGCCAGCAGTGAAGTAGGGTACACCGGGGAGCTGTTTTTT. This gives the protein CASSEVGYTGELFF. The rearrangement uses TRBV2 and TRBJ2-2; no clear D gene. Trimming took 1 base from V and 3 from J, leaving 6 bases between them. The CDR3 is 14 residues long. Per the germline V gene, CDR1 is SNHLY and CDR2 is FYNNEI.

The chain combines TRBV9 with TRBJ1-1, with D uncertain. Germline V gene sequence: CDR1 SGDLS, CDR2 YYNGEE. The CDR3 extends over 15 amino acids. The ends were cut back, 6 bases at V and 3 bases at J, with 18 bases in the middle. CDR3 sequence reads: CASTSGGGRDTEAFF. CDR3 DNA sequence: TGTGCCAGCACCTCCGGTGGTGGTAGGGACACTGAAGCTTTCTTT. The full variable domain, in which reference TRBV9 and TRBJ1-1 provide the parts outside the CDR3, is DSGVTQTPKHLITATGQRVTLRCSPRSGDLSVYWYQQSLDQGLQFLIQYYNGEERAKGNILERFSAQQFPDLHSELNLSSLELGDSALYFCASTSGGGRDTEAFFGQGTRLTVV.

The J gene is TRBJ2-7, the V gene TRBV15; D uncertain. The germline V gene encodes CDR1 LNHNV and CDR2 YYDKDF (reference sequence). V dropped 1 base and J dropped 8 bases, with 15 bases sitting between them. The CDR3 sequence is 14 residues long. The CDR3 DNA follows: TGTGCCACCAGCAGAGGTCTAGTGGAAAGTCAGCAGTACTTC. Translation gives CATSRGLVESQQYF.

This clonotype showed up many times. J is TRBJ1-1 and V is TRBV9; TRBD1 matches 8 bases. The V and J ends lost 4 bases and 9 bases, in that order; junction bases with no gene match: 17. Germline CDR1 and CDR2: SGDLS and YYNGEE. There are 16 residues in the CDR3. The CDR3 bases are TGTGCCAGCAGCCCCTTCAGAACGGACAGGGCACCTAAAGCTTTCTTT. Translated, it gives CASSPFRTDRAPKAFF. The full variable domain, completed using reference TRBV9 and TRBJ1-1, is DSGVTQTPKHLITATGQRVTLRCSPRSGDLSVYWYQQSLDQGLQFLIQYYNGEERAKGNILERFSAQQFPDLHSELNLSSLELGDSALYFCASSPFRTDRAPKAFFGQGTRLTVV.

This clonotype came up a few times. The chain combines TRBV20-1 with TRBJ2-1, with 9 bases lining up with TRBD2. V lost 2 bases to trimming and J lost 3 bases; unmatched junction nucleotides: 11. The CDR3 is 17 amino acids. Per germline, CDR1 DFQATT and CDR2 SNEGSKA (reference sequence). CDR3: CSARPAPTSGNYNEQFF. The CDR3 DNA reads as TGCAGTGCTAGACCCGCCCCGACTAGCGGAAACTACAATGAGCAGTTCTTC.

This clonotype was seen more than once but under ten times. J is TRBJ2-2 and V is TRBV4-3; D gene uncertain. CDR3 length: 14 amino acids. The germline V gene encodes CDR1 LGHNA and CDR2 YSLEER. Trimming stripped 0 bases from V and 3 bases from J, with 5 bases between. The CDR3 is CASSQEGYTGELFF. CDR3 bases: TGCGCCAGCAGCCAAGAGGGATACACCGGGGAGCTGTTTTTT.

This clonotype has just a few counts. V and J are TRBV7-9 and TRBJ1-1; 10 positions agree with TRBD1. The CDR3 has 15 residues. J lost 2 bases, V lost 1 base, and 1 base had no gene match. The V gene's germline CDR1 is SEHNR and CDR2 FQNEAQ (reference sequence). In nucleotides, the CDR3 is TGTGCCAGCAGCTTAGGGGACAGGGGTAACACTGAAGCTTTCTTT. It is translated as CASSLGDRGNTEAFF. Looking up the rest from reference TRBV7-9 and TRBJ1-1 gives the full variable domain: DTGVSQNPRHKITKRGQNVTFRCDPISEHNRLYWYRQTLGQGPEFLTYFQNEAQLEKSRLLSDRFSAERPKGSFSTLEIQRTEQGDSAMYLCASSLGDRGNTEAFFGQGTRLTVV.

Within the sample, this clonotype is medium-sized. In DNA, the CDR3 is TGTGCCAGCAGCGTAACGACTAGCGTGGACGGGGAGCTGTTTTTT. Amino acid sequence: CASSVTTSVDGELFF. This chain links TRBV9 with TRBJ2-2, with 8 bases fitting TRBD2. This CDR3 is 15 amino acids long. The germline gives CDR1 SGDLS, CDR2 YYNGEE. J gave up 7 bases and V 1 base, and 6 bases lay outside the gene matches. Complete variable domain (other parts from reference TRBV9 and TRBJ2-2): DSGVTQTPKHLITATGQRVTLRCSPRSGDLSVYWYQQSLDQGLQFLIQYYNGEERAKGNILERFSAQQFPDLHSELNLSSLELGDSALYFCASSVTTSVDGELFFGEGSRLTVL.

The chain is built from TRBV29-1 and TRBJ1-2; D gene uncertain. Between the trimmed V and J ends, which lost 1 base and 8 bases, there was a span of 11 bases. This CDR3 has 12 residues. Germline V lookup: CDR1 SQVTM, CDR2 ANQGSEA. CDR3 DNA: TGCAGCGTTGAAGTAGAAGGGCTCGGCTACACCTTC. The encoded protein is CSVEVEGLGYTF. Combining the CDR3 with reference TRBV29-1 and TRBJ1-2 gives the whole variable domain SAVISQKPSRDICQRGTSLTIQCQVDSQVTMMFWYRQQPGQSLTLIATANQGSEATYESGFVIDKFPISRPNLTFSTLTVSNMSPEDSSIYLCSVEVEGLGYTFGSGTRLTVV.

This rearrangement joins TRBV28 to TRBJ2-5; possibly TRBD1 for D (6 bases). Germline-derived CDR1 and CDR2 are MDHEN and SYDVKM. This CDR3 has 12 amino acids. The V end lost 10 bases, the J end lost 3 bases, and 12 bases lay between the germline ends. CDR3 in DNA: TGTGCCACCGGGGACACCAAAGAGACCCAGTACTTC. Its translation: CATGDTKETQYF.

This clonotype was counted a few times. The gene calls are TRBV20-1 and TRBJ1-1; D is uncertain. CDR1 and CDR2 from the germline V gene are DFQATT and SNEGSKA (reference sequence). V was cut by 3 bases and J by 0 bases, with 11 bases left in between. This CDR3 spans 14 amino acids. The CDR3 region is CSASDRRVNTEAFF. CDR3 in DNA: TGCAGTGCTAGTGACCGACGGGTGAACACTGAAGCTTTCTTT.